This T cell receptor (beta chain) was documented in a study of blood T cell repertoires in COVID-19 (dated by TCRdb to about 2020). For the study in its entirety: The collaborator samples originated in the United States, Italy and Spain and spanned the acute and convalescent phases of COVID-19. The sample metadata nearly always contained a de-identified subject ID, COVID-19 status, age in years and sex. Where HLA class I and class II types were available, the types were taken from metadata supplied by the sample provider, not from assay-based typing. The prospective study material was composed of cDNA or gDNA derived from T cells, B-cell-depleted T cells, or PBMCs. The samples were drawn from the first 160 participants of the ongoing ImmuneRACE study and from about 1,200 subjects provided by 6 global collaborators. The repertoires were released in a freely available public database intended as a resource for research on the immune response to SARS-CoV-2. Deeply sampled blood TCRbeta repertoires from subjects exposed to, actively infected with, or recovered from COVID-19 were included in the dataset. General study outcomes and caveats: How much clinical and demographic metadata was included differed by source and by participant, and the metadata was provided uncurated.

The immunoSEQ Assay, a bias-controlled multiplex PCR, was used to amplify TCRbeta CDR3 regions from genomic DNA. The study's own analysis went as follows. The number of nucleated cells in each sample was estimated from the amplification of reference gene primers within the assay. Sequence reads were collapsed and filtered to measure the absolute abundance of every unique TCRbeta CDR3 rearrangement. For each sample, productive Simpson clonality was calculated as the square root of Simpson's diversity index across productive rearrangements. The table comes from immuneACCESS by way of TCRdb, which keeps in-frame sequences with V and J called. Part of the clones is missing from these tables; in studies checked, under half for an unresolved V gene and the rest for unknown reasons. V and J calls and clone size are copied from that table; D and trimming were computed from the DNA. In this sample the table shows over 75,000 clones, 82% of which occur a single time. Around 1.3% of the sample is taken by the ten largest.

Comments on this clone: The clone's antigen remains unknown. No much larger clone exists at a distance of one base, and base qualities are not known.

The collaborating institutions used their own protocols to collect whole blood in K2EDTA tubes. For TCRbeta analysis, collaborators shipped samples as frozen whole blood, isolated PBMCs, or DNA extracted from either of those sample types. CDR3 length: 14 amino acids, cysteine to phenylalanine. The CDR3 DNA has 42 bases and is translated from base 1. The chain is encoded by TRBV21-1 joined to TRBJ2-7; the table calls TRBD2, which could not be checked here. TRBV21-1 is marked as a pseudogene. This clonotype was obtained from a woman aged 80 or older with acute or convalescent COVID-19. The sequenced material came from peripheral blood. The CDR3 sequence is CASSKGGENYEQYF. In nucleotides, the sequence is TGTGCCAGCAGCAAAGGGGGGGAGAACTACGAGCAGTACTTC.